This T cell receptor beta chain was identified during a study of T cells in Graves' hyperthyroidism and ophthalmopathy. The study, taken as a whole, reports: A model of 13 V-J pairs discriminated ophthalmopathy from stable hyperthyroidism.

This CDR3 region has 13 residues. V shed 4 bases and J shed 10 bases, with 16 bases lying between them. The germline gives CDR1 MGHRA, CDR2 YSYEKL. Subjects aged 18 to 65 presented with newly diagnosed hyperthyroidism of less than 2 months' duration. The source material, RNA transcripts, was used to amplify TCR beta CDR3 regions. An initial round of RT-PCR targeting the TCR CDR3 relied on the HTBI primer set. One entry per CDR3 protein results from TCRdb running MiXCR on the multiplex PCR reads. The top ten clones hold roughly 6.2% of a sample with hundreds of thousands of distinct CDR3 sequences, approximately 14% of them seen once. There are many counts of this clonotype. Its antigen remains unidentified.

The sequenced sample consisted of blood. The chain joins TRBV4-1 to TRBJ1-1, with D hard to call. This TCR was sampled from a woman aged 30 to 39 with Graves' hyperthyroidism that later progressed to Graves' ophthalmopathy. CDR3: CASSPSNLEGAFF. In DNA, the CDR3 is TGCGCCAGCAGCCCAAGCAACTTGGAAGGAGCTTTCTTT.